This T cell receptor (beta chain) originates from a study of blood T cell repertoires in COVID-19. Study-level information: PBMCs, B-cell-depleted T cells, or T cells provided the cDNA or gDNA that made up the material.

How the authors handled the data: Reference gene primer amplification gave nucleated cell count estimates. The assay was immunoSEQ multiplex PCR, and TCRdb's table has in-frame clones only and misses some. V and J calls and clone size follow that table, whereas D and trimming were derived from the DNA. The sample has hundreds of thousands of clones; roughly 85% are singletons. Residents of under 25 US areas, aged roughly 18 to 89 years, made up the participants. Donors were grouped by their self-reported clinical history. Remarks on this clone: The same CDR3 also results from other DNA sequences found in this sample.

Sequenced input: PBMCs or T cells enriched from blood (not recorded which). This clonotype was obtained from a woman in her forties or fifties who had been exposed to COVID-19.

The DNA of the CDR3 is TGTGCCAGCAGCCATATGGGAGGAGCGAACACCGGGGAGCTGTTTTTT. As protein: CASSHMGGANTGELFF. The chain carries TRBV4-2 and TRBJ2-2; D is perhaps TRBD2 (6 bases). CDR1 is LGHNA and CDR2 is YNFKEQ in the germline V gene. CDR3 length equals 16 residues. The V gene lost 3 bases and the J gene lost 0 bases, with 11 bases spanning the gap.